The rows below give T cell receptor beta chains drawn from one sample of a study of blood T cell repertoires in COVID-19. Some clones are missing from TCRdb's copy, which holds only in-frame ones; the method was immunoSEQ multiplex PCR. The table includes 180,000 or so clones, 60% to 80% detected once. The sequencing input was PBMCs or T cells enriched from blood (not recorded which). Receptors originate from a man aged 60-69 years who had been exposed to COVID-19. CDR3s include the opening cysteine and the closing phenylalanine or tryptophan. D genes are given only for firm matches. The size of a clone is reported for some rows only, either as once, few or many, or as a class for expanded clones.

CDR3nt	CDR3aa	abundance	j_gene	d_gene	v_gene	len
TGTGCCAGTAGCCAGTCCCGATCGGGAAACACCATATATTTT	CASSQSRSGNTIYF	NA	TRBJ1-3	NA	TRBV19	14
TGTGCCAGCAGCTTGGCGTCAGGGGGCACCGGGGAGCTGTTTTTT	CASSLASGGTGELFF	NA	TRBJ2-2	TRBD1	TRBV5-4	15
TGCAGCGTTGAAGCAAGACGTTTGGGGGGGATTAGCTATGGCTACACCTTC	CSVEARRLGGISYGYTF	NA	TRBJ1-2	NA	TRBV29-1	17
TGTGCCAGCAGCAAGGGGGGGCTAGCGGGAGCCCCAGGAGAGACCCAGTACTTC	CASSKGGLAGAPGETQYF	NA	TRBJ2-5	TRBD2	TRBV11-3	18
TGCGCCAGCAGCCAAGAGGGGACAGGGGAACAGCCCCAGCATTTT	CASSQEGTGEQPQHF	few	TRBJ1-5	TRBD1	TRBV4-1	15
TGCGCCAGCAGCTTAGACAGGGGGGCCACAGATACGCAGTATTTT	CASSLDRGATDTQYF	NA	TRBJ2-3	TRBD1	TRBV5-1	15
TGTGCCAGCAGTTCGCCGGCGGGGGGCACTGAAGCTTTCTTT	CASSSPAGGTEAFF	NA	TRBJ1-1	NA	TRBV6-5	14
TGCGCCAGCAGCCCGACTAGCGGGGCGAGATACGAGCAGTACTTC	CASSPTSGARYEQYF	NA	TRBJ2-7	TRBD2	TRBV5-1	15
TGTGCCAGCAGTGAAAGAGCGAACACTGAAGCTTTCTTT	CASSERANTEAFF	NA	TRBJ1-1	NA	TRBV25-1	13
TGTGCCAGTACACCTAAGCACAGCCAGGGTCTATACGAGCAGTACTTC	CASTPKHSQGLYEQYF	NA	TRBJ2-7	NA	TRBV19	16
TGTGCCAGTAGCAGACTAGCGACCGGGGAGCTGTTTTTT	CASSRLATGELFF	NA	TRBJ2-2	TRBD2	TRBV19	13
TGTGCCAGTAGCATCGGACAGGGGGTTGAAGCTTTCTTT	CASSIGQGVEAFF	few	TRBJ1-1	TRBD1	TRBV19	13
TGTGCCAGCAGCGCACCCAGACAGTCCCTCTCCTACGAGCAGTACTTC	CASSAPRQSLSYEQYF	NA	TRBJ2-7	NA	TRBV3-1/TRBV3-2	16